The clone carrying this T cell receptor beta chain has ten or more counts. The data stem from a study of patients and donors after allogeneic stem cell transplantation. TCRdb ran MiXCR on the RT-PCR reads and lists one entry per CDR3 protein. The sample includes roughly 40,000 distinct CDR3 sequences, 25% to 40% seen only once; the top ten take about two thirds. CDR1 is DFQATT, CDR2 SNEGSKA, per germline (reference sequence). V lost 2 bases, J lost 3 bases, and 11 bases lay in between. The CDR3 contains 14 residues. The chain employs TRBV20-1 and TRBJ1-5; a possible D gene is TRBD1 (5 bases). This sequence originates from a human donor who was either an allogeneic HSCT recipient or a stem cell or donor lymphocyte infusion donor (not recorded which). It is not recorded whose cells these are; they may come from a transplant donor. The source material was blood, either unsorted or a sorted T cell fraction (not recorded which). The CDR3 spells CSARQGGPNQPQHF. For the CDR3, the DNA is TGCAGTGCTAGACAGGGAGGTCCCAATCAGCCCCAGCATTTT.